The present T cell receptor (beta chain) was sequenced within a study of blood T cell repertoires in COVID-19. Turning to the study itself: Whether acute or convalescent, the COVID-19 samples came from the United States, Italy and Spain. The analysed material was cDNA or gDNA that came from T cells, B-cell-depleted T cells, or PBMCs.

Authors' analysis steps: Counts of nucleated cells, estimated from reference gene primer amplification, were obtained. Clones were sequenced by immunoSEQ multiplex PCR, and TCRdb holds only the in-frame ones, with some missing. V and J calls and clone size are as listed in that table; D and trimming were resolved from the DNA. The table shows 300,000 to 400,000 clones, with 85% to 90% occurring only once. J gave up 4 bases and V 1 base, and 4 bases lay outside the gene matches. CDR3 length: 15 amino acids. Germline CDR1 and CDR2: LGHDT and YNNKEL (reference sequence). The chain has TRBV3-1 (or the pseudogene TRBV3-2) and TRBJ1-2; 9 bases fit TRBD1. Sequenced input: peripheral blood. This clonotype was sampled from a human donor in a cohort sampled during active COVID-19. The CDR3 region has the DNA TGTGCCAGCAGCCAAGTGGACAGGGGATCCTATGGCTACACCTTC. It encodes CASSQVDRGSYGYTF.